This TCR beta chain is drawn from a study of T cells after yellow fever vaccination (dated by TCRdb to between 2019 and 2020). Background for the entire study: The SMART-Seq v4 Ultra Low Input RNA kit was used to prepare libraries from fractions with low cell numbers. To follow T-cell clones before and after both primary and booster YFV17D yellow fever vaccination, bulk TCR alpha and beta repertoires underwent longitudinal sequencing. Two healthy male donors made up the cohort, one aged 18 to 29 years and the other aged 30 to 39 years. Bulk PBMC replicates and cell subsets were isolated from blood drawn at multiple timepoints before and after both primary and secondary immunization.

With regard to this clonotype: Its binding antigen is unknown. Base qualities are missing; no much larger clone stands one base away.

Trimming takes 3 bases from V and 5 bases from J, and the germline ends sit 17 bases apart. CDR1 is given as SGHRS and CDR2 as YFSETQ, both from the germline V gene. The CDR3 has 15 amino acids, counting the end cysteine and phenylalanine. Only the CDR3 portion is preserved as DNA: 45 bases, with reading frame beginning at the first base. Results the study describes overall, beyond this receptor: Because the study included only a couple of donors, the extent to which the findings can be generalized is limited. A small fraction of clonotypes showed up in both the CD4 and CD8 compartments, probably as a result of convergent recombination. The secondary T-cell response was weaker than the primary response but faster, peaking on day 5 instead of day 15. FACS-sorted repertoires could contain abundant contaminating clonotypes from the bulk population, so computational filtering was required. After the booster, most clones that had expanded after primary vaccination were detected again (around 97% of CD4 and roughly 86% of CD8), suggesting broad maintenance of memory.

The sample's treatment or condition label is to be understood as: live attenuated yellow fever vaccine strain. At every blood-draw timepoint, two biological replicates of bulk PBMCs were collected. PBMCs were isolated from peripheral blood using a standard Ficoll-Paque protocol. RNA was extracted with TriZol from bulk PBMCs, CD4 and CD8 fractions, and dextramer-positive and dextramer-negative fractions. TCR cDNA was made using 5'RACE template switching, a step that added a universal primer site and unique molecular identifiers. Priming for cDNA synthesis came from both the TCR alpha and TCR beta constant segments. Library amplification involved two PCR steps, and the second step added sample barcodes and sequencing adapters. Sequencing of the libraries was done on either Illumina HiSeq 2500 (2x100 bp) or NovaSeq (2x150 bp). In the original analysis: Demultiplexing of reads and collapsing into UMI consensus sequences were performed with MIGEC, and V(D)J alignment was carried out with MiXCR. Using edgeR on replicate PBMC samples, clonotypes were called vaccine-responding if FDR was below 0.01 and the log2 fold change was above 5 up to day 15. Bulk clonotypes were assigned CD4 or CD8 identity according to which sequenced CD4 or CD8 repertoire held them at higher abundance. TCRdb trimmed the raw reads at Q25, called clones with MiXCR and kept productive beta chains. Every distinct CDR3 protein forms one entry, paired with its most common genes and DNA. Here the V and J calls rest on TCRdb's processing, not on the authors' analysis. The sample table shows about 580,000 distinct CDR3 sequences, and around 16% are seen once. The ten largest clones take up roughly a sixth of the sample.

This sequence uses TRBV5-1 and TRBJ2-5; the D segment cannot be called with confidence. The starting material was PBMCs, obtained more than 4 days after the first yellow fever vaccination. The TCR originated in a man aged 18 to 35 who received the YFV17D yellow fever vaccine. The encoded CDR3 is CASSSGLTTRETQYF. The nucleotide sequence reads as follows: TGCGCCAGCAGCTCGGGCCTTACGACAAGGGAGACCCAGTACTTC.